This T cell receptor (beta chain) came from a study of persistence of HIV-infected CD4 T cells. On the study more broadly: Up to roughly 180 mL blood was drawn at multiple time points; a couple of donors had single-time leukapheresis.

Germline assignment: CDR1 SGHKS and CDR2 YYEKEE (reference sequence). The germline V and J ends were trimmed by 4 bases and 0 bases, with 15 bases remaining between them. This CDR3 is 16 amino acids long. General study findings and limits: Bulk TCR data could not be restricted to HIV-1-infected CMV-responding cells.

On this clone: What it binds is unknown.

The libraries were made with immunoSEQ version 4 in survey mode. Method: immunoSEQ multiplex PCR; TCRdb's copy keeps in-frame clones and lacks some. The table has 35,000 to 40,000 clones, less than 90% seen once. Cells were stimulated with CMV-infected fibroblast lysates at roughly 10 ug/mL. Memory cells lacking CD40L and CD69 with high CD45RO were sorted. Donors had CD4+ T cell counts above 400 cells/uL and were CMV-seropositive. This specimen consisted of CD4+ T cells sorted from PBMCs after 18-hour stimulation, obtained from a patient who received antiretroviral therapy. The TCR sequence derives from an adult man with HIV who was CMV-seropositive. This chain links TRBV5-5 with TRBJ2-3; D ambiguous. The DNA of the CDR3 is TGTGCCAGCAGCCGAGAGGCTGCCTCTAGCACAGATACGCAGTATTTT. Protein sequence: CASSREAASSTDTQYF.